Each of the 28 T cell receptor beta chains below was sequenced from the same sample in a study of blood T cells in healthy people across ages (dated by TCRdb to about 2015). The library came from 5' RACE. The run used an Illumina HiSeq 2500. A second PCR of roughly 7 to 11 cycles was performed with a sample-barcoded 5' primer and a J-beta primer mix. In TCRdb, the public reads were trimmed at Q25 with fastp and aligned with MiXCR, with productive beta chains retained. Each entry merges the rows of one CDR3 protein and shows their most common DNA and genes. The sample has about 620,000 distinct CDR3 sequences on record, about 50% of them singletons. Of the sample, approximately 13% is held by the ten largest clones. What was sequenced was blood. The receptors derive from a woman older than 75 in good health.

This sequence joins TRBV12-3 or TRBV12-4 and TRBJ1-5; D unclear. The CDR3 length is 15 residues. Trimming stripped 6 bases from V and 1 base from J, with 13 bases between. As DNA, the CDR3 is TGTGCCAGCAGCCCCTTGGAAGGAAGCAATCAGCCCCAGCATTTT. Encoded protein: CASSPLEGSNQPQHF.

The CDR3 region is CASSLAGTGSNEQFF. The CDR3 region has the DNA TGTGCCAGCAGTCTTGCCGGGACAGGGAGCAATGAGCAGTTCTTC. The chain carries TRBV28 and TRBJ2-1; 9 bases match TRBD1. Germline V gene sequence: CDR1 MDHEN, CDR2 SYDVKM. Germline trimming cut 5 bases from V and 6 bases from J; bases unmatched to any gene: 8. CDR3 size: 15 residues.

With regard to this clonotype: One junction end does not reproduce the germline sequence, and a read error may be involved. The chain combines TRBV20-1 with TRBJ1-1; 7 bases align to TRBD1. This CDR3 spans 15 amino acids. Germline CDR1 reads DFQATT; CDR2 reads SNEGSKA (reference sequence). CDR3 residues: CSARPPLDRVGETFF. CDR3 nucleotide sequence: TGCAGTGCTAGACCCCCCCTCGACAGGGTGGGTGAAACTTTCTTT.

The chain carries TRBV20-1 and TRBJ1-2; TRBD1 matches 7 bases. CDR3 size: 19 residues. Germline lookup yields CDR1 DFQATT and CDR2 SNEGSKA (reference sequence). CDR3 amino acids: CSYYKGFRRGWATNYGYTF. DNA for the CDR3: TGCAGCTATTACAAGGGCTTCCGCAGGGGGTGGGCCACTAACTATGGCTACACCTTC.

This chain connects TRBV12-3 or TRBV12-4 to TRBJ1-6, with 11 bases that match TRBD1. There are 14 residues in the CDR3. Trimming at V came to 5 bases and at J to 9 bases, leaving 3 bases not matched to a gene. This chain's CDR3 is CASSPGQGASPLHF. The DNA of the CDR3 is TGTGCCAGCAGTCCTGGACAGGGGGCTTCACCCCTCCACTTT.

The rearrangement uses TRBV6-1 and TRBJ2-2; 13 bases map to TRBD2. CDR1 is MNHNS, CDR2 SASEGT, per germline. J lost 1 base, V lost 8 bases, and 13 bases had no gene match. The CDR3 runs 19 residues. CDR3 region: CASSNQGLAGARNTGELFF. CDR3 coding DNA: TGTGCCAGCTCAAATCAAGGACTAGCGGGGGCCCGGAACACCGGGGAGCTGTTTTTT.

The CDR3 is CSASLTSGGYEQYF. The CDR3 region has the DNA TGCAGTGCTTCCCTCACTAGCGGAGGTTACGAGCAGTACTTC. The rearrangement links TRBV20-1 to TRBJ2-7; TRBD2 matches 8 bases. J lost 4 bases, V lost 5 bases, and 10 bases had no gene match. The V gene's germline CDR1 is DFQATT and CDR2 SNEGSKA (reference sequence). The CDR3 consists of 14 residues.

In this sample, this clonotype turned up many times. The V call is TRBV3-1, the J call TRBJ2-5; D remains unclear. Trimming left V 0 bases short and J 5 bases short, with 4 bases between. The CDR3 sequence is 12 residues long. The germline gives CDR1 LGHDT, CDR2 YNNKEL (reference sequence). The CDR3 sequence: CASSQEWETQYF. For the CDR3, the DNA is TGTGCCAGCAGCCAAGAGTGGGAGACCCAGTACTTC.

The genes are TRBV5-1 and TRBJ2-1; 15 nucleotides match TRBD2. This CDR3 comprises 18 residues. J was trimmed by 4 bases and V by 4 bases; bases with no gene match: 9. CDR1 is SGHRS and CDR2 is YFSETQ in the germline V gene. CDR3 protein: CASSIGTSGGKKYNEQFF. The CDR3 coding sequence is TGCGCCAGCAGCATCGGGACTAGCGGGGGGAAGAAATACAATGAGCAGTTCTTC.

As for this clonotype: A much larger clone lies one base from this, so it may be a read error. The gene calls are TRBV27 and TRBJ2-3; D is ambiguous. Germline lookup yields CDR1 MNHEY and CDR2 SMNVEV (reference sequence). Trimming shortened V by 3 bases and J by 2 bases, and 18 bases separated the two germline ends. The CDR3 runs to 17 residues. DNA of the CDR3: TGTGCCAGCAGTTTTGATAGGCTCGCAAGGGTCACAGATACGCAGTATTTT. Protein product: CASSFDRLARVTDTQYF.

This clonotype was counted a few times. J is TRBJ2-2 and V is TRBV2; 8 bases agree with TRBD1. Losses at the gene ends were 6 bases for V and 4 bases for J; bases not matched to a gene: 7. Per germline, CDR1 SNHLY and CDR2 FYNNEI. CDR3 length: 15 amino acids. The CDR3: CASSALDRGTGELFF. The CDR3 DNA follows: TGTGCCAGCAGCGCCCTTGACAGGGGCACCGGGGAGCTGTTTTTT.

This clonotype appeared many times. The chain is built from TRBV29-1 and TRBJ2-7; D is perhaps TRBD1 or TRBD2 (6 bases each). This CDR3 is 12 amino acids long. The V end lost 4 bases, the J end lost 3 bases, and 10 bases lay between the germline ends. Per germline, CDR1 SQVTM and CDR2 ANQGSEA. The CDR3 DNA sequence: TGCAGCGTTGGGGGGGCGATCTACGAGCAGTACTTC. Its translation is CSVGGAIYEQYF.

This clonotype appeared many times. The V call is TRBV6-5, the J call TRBJ1-2, with 7 bases aligning to TRBD1. The V gene end was trimmed by 2 bases and the J gene end by 9 bases; junction bases not matched to a gene: 9. Germline V gene data show CDR1 as MNHEY and CDR2 as SVGAGI. This CDR3 has 14 residues. CDR3 in amino acids: CASSYAGTAPSYTF. The DNA for the CDR3 is TGTGCCAGCAGTTACGCGGGGACAGCCCCAAGCTACACCTTC.

In this sample, this clonotype turned up many times. The CDR3 DNA reads as TGTGCCAGCAGCACCCAGAGAGGGGGGGGAAAGGTTGAGCAGTTCTTC. It yields the protein CASSTQRGGGKVEQFF. The chain links TRBV7-8 to TRBJ2-1; perhaps TRBD2 as D (7 bases). There are 16 residues in the CDR3. Germline V lookup: CDR1 SGHVS, CDR2 FQNEAQ. Trimming pared 5 bases from V and 9 bases from J, leaving 23 bases between.

The chain recombines TRBV20-1 with TRBJ2-1; no definite D call. V was trimmed by 1 base and J by 10 bases, leaving 8 bases between them. CDR1 and CDR2 (germline): DFQATT, SNEGSKA (reference sequence). The CDR3 runs 11 residues. This chain's CDR3 is CSARVGLEQFF. In nucleotides, the CDR3 is TGCAGTGCTAGAGTGGGTCTGGAGCAGTTCTTC.

The chain joins TRBV9 to TRBJ2-5; 9 nucleotides match TRBD2. The CDR3 contains 15 residues. The ends lost 2 bases at V and 2 bases at J; junction bases unmatched: 4. From germline, CDR1 is SGDLS and CDR2 YYNGEE. As DNA, the CDR3 is TGTGCCAGCAGCGTTAGCGGGGGTGCTCAAGAGACCCAGTACTTC. Translated, it gives CASSVSGGAQETQYF.

This clonotype was found a few times. V is TRBV7-9 and J is TRBJ2-2; D remains ambiguous. CDR3 length equals 17 residues. Between the trimmed V and J ends, which lost 5 bases and 1 base, there was a span of 17 bases. Germline CDR1 SEHNR, CDR2 FQNEAQ (reference sequence). The CDR3 DNA is TGTGCCAGCAGCCCCACGCGGATAGGGATGAACACCGGGGAGCTGTTTTTT. Translated: CASSPTRIGMNTGELFF.

The chain uses TRBV7-3 and TRBJ2-3; TRBD1 might be the D (6 bases). The germline V gene has CDR1 SGHTA and CDR2 FQGTGA. With 1 base removed from V and 0 bases from J, the gap between germline ends came to 14 bases. The CDR3 contains 17 residues. CDR3 protein: CASSLNPGAPSTDTQYF. In DNA, the CDR3 is TGTGCCAGCAGCTTAAACCCAGGGGCCCCTAGCACAGATACGCAGTATTTT.

This chain joins TRBV20-1 and TRBJ1-2; TRBD1 is a possible D gene (5 bases). The V end lost 6 bases, the J end lost 7 bases, and 18 bases lay between the germline ends. Germline loops: CDR1 DFQATT, CDR2 SNEGSKA (reference sequence). This CDR3 comprises 13 residues. The DNA for the CDR3 is TGCAGTGCCGCCCGGGACCCAGATAGTGGCTACACCTTC. The encoded protein is CSAARDPDSGYTF.

This clonotype has a count of ten or more. The chain is built from TRBV12-3 or TRBV12-4 and TRBJ2-7; 8 bases are shared with TRBD2. This CDR3 spans 14 amino acids. Trimming at V came to 3 bases and at J to 3 bases, leaving 4 bases not matched to a gene. The chain's CDR3 is CASSFQRGNYEQYF. As DNA, the CDR3 is TGTGCCAGCAGTTTCCAGCGGGGGAACTACGAGCAGTACTTC.

This clonotype appeared many times. The chain has TRBV7-9 and TRBJ2-1, with unresolved D. The length of the CDR3 is 15 residues. The germline V gene encodes CDR1 SEHNR and CDR2 FQNEAQ (reference sequence). V shed 5 bases and J shed 0 bases, with 11 bases lying between them. The CDR3 here is CASSPVTGSYNEQFF. Here the CDR3 DNA reads TGTGCCAGCAGCCCAGTCACGGGCTCCTACAATGAGCAGTTCTTC.

In regard to this clonotype: Given a much more abundant clone one base away, this may be a read error. The rearrangement links TRBV5-1 to TRBJ2-7, with unresolved D. Trimming pared 3 bases from V and 2 bases from J, leaving 15 bases between. Germline CDR1 SGHRS, CDR2 YFSETQ. This CDR3 is built from 15 residues. Here the CDR3 reads CASSYGRVATYEQYF. DNA for the CDR3: TGCGCCAGCAGCTATGGCCGAGTGGCTACCTACGAGCAGTACTTC.

This clonotype was seen a single time. A clone one base away is much larger, so this may be a read error. This chain connects TRBV20-1 to TRBJ2-1; no definite D call. Germline V gene lookup returns CDR1 DFQATT and CDR2 SNEGSKA (reference sequence). The CDR3 covers 13 residues. CDR3 bases: TGCAGTGCCGAGTCGGCCTCCTACAGTGAGCAGTTCTTC. Protein sequence: CSAESASYSEQFF.

This CDR3 reads CASRQTSGNNEQFF. In DNA, the CDR3 is TGTGCCAGCAGACAGACTAGCGGGAACAATGAGCAGTTCTTC. This chain connects TRBV4-2 to TRBJ2-1, with TRBD2 matching 11 bases. After removal of 6 bases from V and 5 bases from J, the junction contained 3 bases not matched to a gene. The V gene's germline CDR1 is LGHNA and CDR2 YNFKEQ. The CDR3 consists of 14 residues.

There are many counts of this clonotype. This chain links TRBV4-1 with TRBJ1-5; the match to TRBD1 covers 7 bases. CDR3 size: 18 residues. Trimming at V came to 1 base and at J to 3 bases, leaving 12 bases not matched to a gene. The germline gives CDR1 MGHRA, CDR2 YSYEKL. CDR3 nucleotide sequence: TGCGCCAGCAGCCAAGGACGGATAGGAGGGGGCCCCAATCAGCCCCAGCATTTT. Translated, it gives CASSQGRIGGGPNQPQHF.

The chain joins TRBV20-1 to TRBJ2-1; D might be TRBD1 or TRBD2, each matching 5 bases. Deletions cut 4 bases from V and 1 base from J, with 11 bases between. Per germline, CDR1 DFQATT and CDR2 SNEGSKA (reference sequence). This CDR3 comprises 14 residues. The CDR3 DNA reads TGCAGTGCTACCGGGACGGCATCCTACAATGAGCAGTTCTTC. Its protein is CSATGTASYNEQFF.

The count of this clonotype is one. A much larger clone is a single base away; this may be a read error. V is TRBV11-2 and J is TRBJ2-5; D possibly corresponds to TRBD1 (5 bases). CDR3 size: 15 residues. V gave up 0 bases and J gave up 11 bases, with 19 bases separating them. Germline-derived CDR1 and CDR2 are SGHAT and FQNNGV. DNA for the CDR3: TGTGCCAGCAGCTTAGATCCCAGGGATAGGAATGAGCAGTACTTC. Translation gives CASSLDPRDRNEQYF.

The chain is built from TRBV20-1 and TRBJ1-1; the D is unclear. The CDR3 is 11 residues long. Germline V gene sequence: CDR1 DFQATT, CDR2 SNEGSKA (reference sequence). The ends were cut back, 2 bases at V and 4 bases at J, with 5 bases in the middle. This CDR3 is CSARPVTEAFF. As DNA, the CDR3 is TGCAGTGCTAGACCAGTCACTGAAGCTTTCTTT.